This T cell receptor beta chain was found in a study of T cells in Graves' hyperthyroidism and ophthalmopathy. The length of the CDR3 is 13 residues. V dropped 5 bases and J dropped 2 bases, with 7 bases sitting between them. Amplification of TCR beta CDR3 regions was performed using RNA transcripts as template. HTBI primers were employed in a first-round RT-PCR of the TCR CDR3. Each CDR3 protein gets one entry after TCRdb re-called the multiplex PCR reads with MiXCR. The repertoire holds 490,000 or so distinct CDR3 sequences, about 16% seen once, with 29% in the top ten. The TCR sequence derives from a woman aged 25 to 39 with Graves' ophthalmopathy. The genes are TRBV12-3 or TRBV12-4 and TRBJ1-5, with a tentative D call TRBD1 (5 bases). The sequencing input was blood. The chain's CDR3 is CASSDSRNQPQHF. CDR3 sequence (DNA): TGTGCCAGCAGTGACAGCCGCAATCAGCCCCAGCATTTT.